The 12 T cell receptor beta chains reported below all come from one sample, sequenced in a study of blood T cell repertoires in COVID-19. The method was immunoSEQ multiplex PCR; TCRdb's version includes in-frame clones alone and lacks a portion of them. The sample contains about 400,000 clones, roughly 86% of which appear only once. What was sequenced was PBMCs or T cells enriched from blood (not recorded which). These receptors were taken from a woman between 40 and 55 years old with acute COVID-19.

This clone has only one observation. The V and J genes are TRBV5-4 and TRBJ2-7; no clear D. The CDR3 loop spans 14 amino acids. Germline V gene lookup returns CDR1 SGHNT and CDR2 YYREEE (reference sequence). V lost 0 bases to trimming and J lost 2 bases, with 9 bases between them. CDR3 sequence: CASSLDGSAYEQYF. The DNA of the CDR3 is TGTGCCAGCAGCTTGGATGGTTCGGCCTACGAGCAGTACTTC.

This clone was observed a single time. CDR3 bases: TGCAGCGTTGCGGGGCCTGGGCGGGGGACCGGGGAGCTGTTTTTT. Encoded protein: CSVAGPGRGTGELFF. The V call is TRBV29-1, the J call TRBJ2-2; 7 bases are a match to TRBD2. Unmatched junction bases numbered 10, after V lost 4 bases and J lost 5 bases. The V gene's germline CDR1 is SQVTM and CDR2 ANQGSEA. The CDR3 is 15 amino acids.

The CDR3 here is CATNDRATPGELFF. The CDR3, as DNA: TGTGCCACAAACGACAGGGCGACTCCCGGGGAGCTGTTTTTT. The V call is TRBV19, the J call TRBJ2-2, with TRBD1 matching over 7 bases. The germline gives CDR1 LNHDA, CDR2 SQIVND (reference sequence). This CDR3 contains 14 residues. V shed 10 bases and J 6 bases; nucleotides not matched to a gene: 11. The variable domain in full, completed from reference TRBV19 and TRBJ2-2, reads DGGITQSPKYLFRKEGQNVTLSCEQNLNHDAMYWYRQDPGQGLRLIYYSQIVNDFQKGDIAEGYSVSREKKESFPLTVTSAQKNPTAFYLCATNDRATPGELFFGEGSRLTVL.

This sequence joins TRBV18 and TRBJ1-2; D is undetermined. Trimming pared 2 bases from V and 4 bases from J, leaving 11 bases between. The germline V gene encodes CDR1 KGHSH and CDR2 LQKENI. The CDR3 has 14 amino acids. CDR3 amino acids: CASSPVQSVYGYTF. The CDR3 bases are TGTGCCAGCTCACCAGTACAGTCGGTCTATGGCTACACCTTC.

CDR3 amino acids: CASNLQGGGEKLFF. In DNA, the CDR3 is TGTGCCAGTAATCTACAGGGAGGGGGTGAAAAACTGTTTTTT. The chain employs TRBV19 and TRBJ1-4; weak D call: TRBD1 (6 bases). V was shortened by 7 bases and J by 7 bases, with 16 bases between the two germline ends. CDR1 and CDR2 from the germline V gene are LNHDA and SQIVND (reference sequence). This CDR3 has 14 amino acids. Combining the CDR3 with reference TRBV19 and TRBJ1-4 gives the whole variable domain DGGITQSPKYLFRKEGQNVTLSCEQNLNHDAMYWYRQDPGQGLRLIYYSQIVNDFQKGDIAEGYSVSREKKESFPLTVTSAQKNPTAFYLCASNLQGGGEKLFFGSGTQLSVL.

The chain is built from TRBV14 and TRBJ2-7, with D perhaps TRBD1 (5 bases). This CDR3 is 14 amino acids long. V was cut by 4 bases and J by 2 bases, with 12 bases left in between. CDR1 and CDR2 from the germline V gene are SGHDN and FVKESK. In DNA form, the CDR3 reads TGTGCCAGCAGCCTCGGACAAGCTGCCTACGAGCAGTACTTC. This codes for CASSLGQAAYEQYF.

CDR3: CASSLVGQEVRAFF. The CDR3 region has the DNA TGTGCCAGCAGCTTAGTAGGACAGGAGGTAAGGGCTTTCTTT. This chain links TRBV7-2 with TRBJ1-1; 7 nucleotides agree with TRBD1. Per the germline V gene, CDR1 is SGHTA and CDR2 is FQGNSA. J lost 11 bases, V lost 1 base, and 10 bases had no gene match. This CDR3 has 14 residues.

This clone was seen a handful of times. The genes are TRBV19 and TRBJ1-1; no firm D call. Germline V lookup: CDR1 LNHDA, CDR2 SQIVND (reference sequence). CDR3 length: 13 residues. The V end was cut by 9 bases, the J end by 5 bases, with 16 bases between. This chain's CDR3 is CASHNEAWTEAFF. The CDR3 DNA follows: TGTGCCAGCCATAACGAGGCTTGGACTGAAGCTTTCTTT. Full variable domain (missing parts from reference TRBV19 and TRBJ1-1): DGGITQSPKYLFRKEGQNVTLSCEQNLNHDAMYWYRQDPGQGLRLIYYSQIVNDFQKGDIAEGYSVSREKKESFPLTVTSAQKNPTAFYLCASHNEAWTEAFFGQGTRLTVV.

The chain is built from TRBV6-5 and TRBJ2-4; the D gene is possibly TRBD2 (7 bases). With 6 bases removed from V and 12 bases from J, the gap between germline ends came to 12 bases. The CDR3 totals 11 residues. Germline values: CDR1 MNHEY, CDR2 SVGAGI. The CDR3 bases are TGTGCCAGCAGAGGGGGGGCGACTCAGTACTTC. Protein product: CASRGGATQYF.

The CDR3 nucleotides read TGTGCCAGCATCATAATAGGGGGCGGGACTGAAGCTTTCTTT. As protein: CASIIIGGGTEAFF. The rearrangement uses TRBV7-2 and TRBJ1-1; TRBD1 matches at 7 bases. The CDR3 spans 14 residues. The trim removed 7 bases at V and 5 bases at J, leaving 10 bases unmatched. Germline V gene sequence: CDR1 SGHTA, CDR2 FQGNSA.

The chain uses TRBV9 and TRBJ1-2; D remains ambiguous. V lost 2 bases and J 3 bases, leaving 14 bases between the germline ends. Per germline, CDR1 SGDLS and CDR2 YYNGEE. The CDR3 runs 15 residues. The CDR3 DNA is TGTGCCAGCAGCGTGGCTGGAGTGGCGGACTATGGCTACACCTTC. Residues: CASSVAGVADYGYTF.

J is TRBJ1-2 and V is TRBV18; no clear D. Trimming took 3 bases from V and 4 from J, leaving 9 bases between them. The CDR3 spans 13 residues. Germline values: CDR1 KGHSH, CDR2 LQKENI. CDR3 DNA: TGTGCCAGCTCACCTGAGGGAAGCTATGGCTACACCTTC. This encodes CASSPEGSYGYTF.